These 7 T cell receptor beta chains share one sample of origin, sequenced in a study of blood T cell repertoires in COVID-19. Clones were sequenced by immunoSEQ multiplex PCR, and TCRdb holds only the in-frame ones, with some missing. The sample comprises under 300,000 clones, around 90% of which are singletons, and approximately 2% rests with the top ten. The specimen was PBMCs or T cells enriched from blood (not recorded which). The receptors come from a young woman who had recovered from COVID-19.

This clone occurred once. The chain combines TRBV5-1 with TRBJ2-7, with 9 bases aligning to TRBD1. Germline V lookup: CDR1 SGHRS, CDR2 YFSETQ. The CDR3 is 15 residues long. Germline trimming cut 3 bases from V and 3 bases from J; bases unmatched to any gene: 7. The CDR3 region has the DNA TGCGCCAGCAGCTCACCGGGACAGGGCCTCTACGAGCAGTACTTC. Its protein is CASSSPGQGLYEQYF. Looking up the rest from reference TRBV5-1 and TRBJ2-7 gives the full variable domain: KAGVTQTPRYLIKTRGQQVTLSCSPISGHRSVSWYQQTPGQGLQFLFEYFSETQRNKGNFPGRFSGRQFSNSRSEMNVSTLELGDSALYLCASSSPGQGLYEQYFGPGTRLTVT.

The chain is built from TRBV19 and TRBJ1-4; D call uncertain. Trimming took off 6 bases at V and 8 bases at J, with 16 bases between the two ends. The CDR3 has 14 residues. Germline values: CDR1 LNHDA, CDR2 SQIVND (reference sequence). CDR3: CASRPGSSGEKLFF. CDR3 coding DNA: TGTGCCAGTAGACCCGGGTCCTCGGGGGAAAAACTGTTTTTT.

The V gene is TRBV4-1, the J gene TRBJ1-1; weak D call: TRBD1 (5 bases). Germline lookup yields CDR1 MGHRA and CDR2 YSYEKL. V shed 3 bases and J shed 1 base, with 18 bases lying between them. The CDR3 is 17 amino acids. CDR3 sequence (DNA): TGCGCCAGCAGCCACCATCAAGGACCTGACAGGAACACTGAAGCTTTCTTT. It specifies CASSHHQGPDRNTEAFF.

The chain links TRBV2 to TRBJ1-5; D call uncertain. Trimming removed 4 bases from V and 6 bases from J, with 13 bases in between. Germline-derived CDR1 and CDR2 are SNHLY and FYNNEI. CDR3 length equals 14 residues. The CDR3 sequence is CASSGDMGGQPQHF. CDR3 in DNA: TGTGCCAGCAGTGGGGATATGGGAGGTCAGCCCCAGCATTTT.

A remark on this clone: The same CDR3 arises from other DNA sequences in this sample as well. This chain joins TRBV7-9 and TRBJ2-7, with TRBD1 as a possible D gene (7 bases). This CDR3 is built from 16 residues. The V end lost 4 bases, the J end lost 3 bases, and 19 bases lay between the germline ends. Germline CDR1 is SEHNR and CDR2 is FQNEAQ (reference sequence). The CDR3 protein is CASSSPRGVGGYEQYF. The CDR3 DNA follows: TGTGCCAGCAGCTCCCCCAGGGGGGTTGGAGGCTACGAGCAGTACTTC.

The rearrangement joins TRBV12-3 or TRBV12-4 to TRBJ1-2; no clear D gene. This CDR3 has 12 amino acids. Trimming took off 4 bases at V and 8 bases at J, with 11 bases between the two ends. CDR3 in amino acids: CASSSSGKGYTF. The CDR3 DNA follows: TGTGCCAGCAGTTCCTCGGGGAAGGGCTACACCTTC.

The V call is TRBV2, the J call TRBJ2-1; 7 bases fit TRBD2. The CDR3 runs to 13 residues. Germline CDR1 and CDR2: SNHLY and FYNNEI. V was pared by 2 bases and J by 8 bases, with 3 bases of the junction left unmatched. CDR3 DNA: TGTGCCAGCAGTGAAAAGCGGGGTGATGAGCAGTTCTTC. Its protein is CASSEKRGDEQFF.